The sequence of this TCR beta chain was determined in a study of Graves' ophthalmopathy and Graves' hyperthyroidism (dated by TCRdb to the late 2010s). Context from the whole study: Stable hyperthyroidism was defined as no progression to ophthalmopathy within 18 months of follow-up. TCR beta repertoire signatures were used to distinguish Graves' ophthalmopathy from Graves' hyperthyroidism and to predict progression to ophthalmopathy. In total, under 150 blood samples were TCR-sequenced: fewer than 50 ophthalmopathy, under 80 hyperthyroidism and approximately 17 hyperthyroidism-to-ophthalmopathy patients. To explore V-J signatures that separate ophthalmopathy from hyperthyroidism, a discovery set of more than 95 patients was enrolled, consisting of 40 to 45 with ophthalmopathy and approximately 60 with stable hyperthyroidism. An independent validation cohort was composed of roughly 18 hyperthyroidism patients and over 15 patients who later progressed from hyperthyroidism to ophthalmopathy. In six hyperthyroidism patients, the T-cell repertoire of thyroid tissue was compared with the T-cell repertoire of blood. Following sample collection, hyperthyroidism patients were given methimazole at a starting dose of 30 mg daily, and ophthalmopathy patients were given high-dose intravenous methylprednisolone.

Of note for this clonotype: Its cognate antigen has yet to be identified. Per-base qualities were not stored, and no clone one base away is much larger.

Hyperthyroidism patients were newly diagnosed, with disease duration under 2 months, and aged 18 to 65 years. Anyone with other autoimmune diseases, uncontrolled infections, pregnancy or lactation was excluded from the study. Diagnosis was based on clinical symptoms, serum thyroxine, TRAb, thyroid ultrasound and orbital computed tomography. Total RNA was extracted using Trizol reagent, and RNA quality was checked on an Agilent 2100 Bioanalyzer. For repertoire sequencing, the TCR beta CDR3 regions were amplified from RNA transcripts. HTBI primers and the Qiagen OneStep RT-PCR kit were used in a first-round RT-PCR, which was followed by a second-round multiplex PCR, size selection and purification. Sequencing of the libraries was carried out on an Illumina HiSeq2000 in paired-end mode with 100 bp reads. The authors' pipeline ran thus. Reads were processed with SOAPnuke, discarding reads with adapters, uncalled bases, mean Phred below 15, or no exact constant-primer or identifier match. COPE v1.2.5 was used to merge high-quality paired reads. Unique nucleotide sequences were defined as clonotypes and aligned to IMGT TRB V, D and J references using MiTCR v1.1. Analysis was restricted to V-J combinations with a frequency above 0.0001, which covered about 99% of repertoires. For each V-J combination, a TCR clonal expansion and chaos score was defined as the ratio of F50 clonal expansion to chaos observed in the TCRdist matrix. Welch's t-statistics and random forest were used to reduce the features to about 12 V-J combinations, which were then used as input to a naive Bayes classifier. The Morisita-Horn index was used to measure how similar the thyroid and blood repertoires were. TCRdb ran its own pipeline on the public reads, namely fastp trimming at Q25 and MiXCR clone calling, and kept in-frame beta chains. Every entry covers one CDR3 protein and lists the most common genes and DNA from its rows. These V and J calls originate from TCRdb's pipeline instead of the authors' own analysis. In this sample the table shows around 1.1 million distinct CDR3 sequences, 35% to 40% of which occur a single time. Approximately 12% of the sample goes to the ten largest clones.

On the study overall, not on this receptor specifically: In cross-validation, the 13-signature model distinguished ophthalmopathy from stable hyperthyroidism with 85% to 90% sensitivity and nearly 82% specificity, and in the test set the corresponding values were around 80% and 75%. Most of the expanded thyroid clonotypes with a frequency above 0.001 were also detected in blood, and it was suggested that the thyroid immune response may be reflected by blood repertoires. No statistical method was used to set the sample size in advance, and the investigators knew which group each participant was assigned to. In validation, the model predicted ophthalmopathy progression with about 64% sensitivity and approximately 72% specificity; more than ten predicted patients were CT-confirmed with GO in a median of approximately 6.2 months.

For CDR1 and CDR2, the germline V gene (reference sequence) lists DFQATT and SNEGSKA. There are 14 amino acids in the CDR3, from cysteine to phenylalanine inclusive. The only DNA kept is the CDR3, 42 bases in frame from the first base. Relative to germline, V is 4 bases shorter and J is 0 bases shorter, with 12 bases between their ends. Here the chain combines TRBV20-1 and TRBJ1-1, with no D gene named confidently. Sequencing input: peripheral blood or thyroid tissue (not recorded which). The TCR originated in an adult man with Graves' hyperthyroidism. The CDR3 region: CSATSGVMNTEAFF. DNA sequence: TGCAGTGCTACCTCGGGCGTCATGAACACTGAAGCTTTCTTT.